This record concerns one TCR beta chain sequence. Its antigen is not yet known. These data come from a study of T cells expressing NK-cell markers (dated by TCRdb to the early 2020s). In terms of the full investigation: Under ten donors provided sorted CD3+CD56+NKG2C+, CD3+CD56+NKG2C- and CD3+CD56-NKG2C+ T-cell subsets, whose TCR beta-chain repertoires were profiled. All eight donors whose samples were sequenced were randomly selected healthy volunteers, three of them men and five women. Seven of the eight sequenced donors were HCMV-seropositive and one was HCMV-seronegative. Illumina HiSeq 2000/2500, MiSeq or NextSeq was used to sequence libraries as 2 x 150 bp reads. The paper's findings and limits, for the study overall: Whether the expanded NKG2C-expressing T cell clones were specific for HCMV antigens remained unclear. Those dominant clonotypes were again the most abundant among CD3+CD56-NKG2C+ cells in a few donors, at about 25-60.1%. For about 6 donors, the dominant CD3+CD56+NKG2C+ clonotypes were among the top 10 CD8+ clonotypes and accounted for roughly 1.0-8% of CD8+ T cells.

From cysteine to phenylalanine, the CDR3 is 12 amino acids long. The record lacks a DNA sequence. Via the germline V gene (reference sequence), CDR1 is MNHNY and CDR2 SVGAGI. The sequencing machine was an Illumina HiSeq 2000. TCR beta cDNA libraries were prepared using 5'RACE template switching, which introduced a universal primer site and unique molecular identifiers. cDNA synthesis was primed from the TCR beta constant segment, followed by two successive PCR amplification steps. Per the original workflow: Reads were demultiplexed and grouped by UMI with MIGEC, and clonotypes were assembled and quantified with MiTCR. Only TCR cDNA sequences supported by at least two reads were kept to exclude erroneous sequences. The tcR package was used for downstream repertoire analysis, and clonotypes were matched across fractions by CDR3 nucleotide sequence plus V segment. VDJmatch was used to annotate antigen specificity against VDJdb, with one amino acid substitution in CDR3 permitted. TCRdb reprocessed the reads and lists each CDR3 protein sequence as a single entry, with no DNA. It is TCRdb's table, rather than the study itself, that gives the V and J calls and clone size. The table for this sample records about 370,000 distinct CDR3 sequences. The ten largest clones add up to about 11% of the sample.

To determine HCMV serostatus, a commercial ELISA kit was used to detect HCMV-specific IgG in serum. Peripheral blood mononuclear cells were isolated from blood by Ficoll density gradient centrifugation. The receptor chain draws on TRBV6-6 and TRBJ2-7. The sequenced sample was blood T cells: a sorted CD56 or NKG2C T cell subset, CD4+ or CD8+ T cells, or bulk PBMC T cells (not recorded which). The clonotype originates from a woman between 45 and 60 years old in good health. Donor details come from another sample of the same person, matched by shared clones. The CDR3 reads CASSRPDNGQYF.